Presented here are 28 T cell receptor beta chains from one specimen sequenced in a study of T cell responses to AZD1222 COVID-19 vaccine. Profiled with immunoSEQ multiplex PCR; TCRdb holds only in-frame clones, not every one. The sample includes over 110,000 clones, 90% seen only once; the top ten take 1.5% to 2%. The sequencing here drew on peripheral blood, taken 28 days after the second AZD1222 dose. These TCRs come from an adult who received the AZD1222 COVID-19 vaccine.

J is TRBJ1-5 and V is TRBV10-2; no clear D. Germline values: CDR1 WSHSY, CDR2 SAAADI. V gave up 3 bases and J gave up 6 bases, with 9 bases separating them. The CDR3 extends over 13 amino acids. CDR3 in amino acids: CASSEMDSQPQHF. The CDR3 DNA is TGCGCCAGCAGTGAAATGGATTCTCAGCCCCAGCATTTT.

The V gene is TRBV30, the J gene TRBJ2-2; D possibly matches TRBD1 or TRBD2 (5 bases each). CDR1 and CDR2 from the germline V gene are GTSNPN and SVGIG (reference sequence). V was pared by 7 bases and J by 1 base, with 10 bases between. The CDR3 is 13 residues long. DNA of the CDR3: TGTGCCTCCCCGGGACGGAACACCGGGGAGCTGTTTTTT. Residues: CASPGRNTGELFF.

The chain carries TRBV3-1 (or the pseudogene TRBV3-2) and TRBJ2-2; TRBD1 matches at 8 bases. Trimming at V came to 0 bases and at J to 1 base, leaving 4 bases not matched to a gene. The CDR3 consists of 17 residues. Germline V gives CDR1 LGHDT, CDR2 YNNKEL (reference sequence). The CDR3 loop reads CASSQDGGTGNTGELFF. For the CDR3, the DNA is TGTGCCAGCAGCCAAGATGGTGGGACAGGGAACACCGGGGAGCTGTTTTTT.

This rearrangement joins TRBV28 to TRBJ1-5, with D unclear. Trimming removed 6 bases from V and 4 bases from J, with 13 bases in between. The CDR3 runs 14 residues. Per germline, CDR1 MDHEN and CDR2 SYDVKM. CDR3 residues: CASSEALNNQPQHF. For the CDR3, the DNA is TGTGCCAGCAGCGAAGCGCTGAATAATCAGCCCCAGCATTTT. Full variable domain (remainder filled in from reference TRBV28 and TRBJ1-5): DVKVTQSSRYLVKRTGEKVFLECVQDMDHENMFWYRQDPGLGLRLIYFSYDVKMKEKGDIPEGYSVSREKKERFSLILESASTNQTSMYLCASSEALNNQPQHFGDGTRLSIL.

The V and J genes are TRBV6-5 and TRBJ1-2; D is ambiguous. Germline lookup yields CDR1 MNHEY and CDR2 SVGAGI. This CDR3 is built from 13 residues. V was clipped by 6 bases and J by 6 bases, with 14 bases between them. This CDR3 is CASSALWSNGYTF. CDR3 in DNA: TGTGCCAGCAGCGCCCTTTGGAGCAATGGCTACACCTTC.

The table lists this clone with a count of one. The gene calls are TRBV7-3 and TRBJ2-5, with 8 bases that match TRBD2. V dropped 10 bases and J dropped 5; count of bases not matched to a gene: 9. Germline V gene lookup returns CDR1 SGHTA and CDR2 FQGTGA. The CDR3 extends over 13 amino acids. DNA for the CDR3: TGTGCCACCGCAGCGGGAGTCGGGGAGACCCAGTACTTC. Its translation: CATAAGVGETQYF.

This clone was detected only once. The chain employs TRBV19 and TRBJ1-4; unclear D gene. The CDR3 has 14 residues. Trimming pared 7 bases from V and 7 bases from J, leaving 16 bases between. Germline assignment: CDR1 LNHDA and CDR2 SQIVND (reference sequence). The CDR3, as DNA: TGTGCCAGTACTCCTCTGGGGTCGAGTGAAAAACTGTTTTTT. Protein: CASTPLGSSEKLFF.

This chain links TRBV24-1 with TRBJ2-7; D may match TRBD1 or TRBD2 (7 bases each). Trimming took 0 bases from V and 5 from J, leaving 16 bases between them. The CDR3 covers 16 residues. Germline CDR1 reads KGHDR; CDR2 reads SFDVKD. CDR3 loop: CATSDLAQGGIDEQYV. The CDR3, as DNA: TGTGCCACCAGTGATTTGGCTCAGGGGGGGATCGACGAGCAGTACGTC.

The rearrangement links TRBV18 to TRBJ2-5; 12 nucleotides match TRBD2. V trimming: 4 bases; J trimming: 4 bases; junction bases outside the gene matches: 4. The germline V gene has CDR1 KGHSH and CDR2 LQKENI. The CDR3 contains 15 residues. The CDR3 sequence: CASSRRTSGTETQYF. DNA for the CDR3: TGTGCCAGCTCACGGAGGACTAGCGGGACAGAGACCCAGTACTTC.

The chain couples TRBV6-6 to TRBJ2-7; D is ambiguous. Trimming cost V 5 bases and J 4 bases, with 9 bases left between them. The CDR3 loop spans 12 amino acids. The germline V gene encodes CDR1 MNHNY and CDR2 SVGAGI (reference sequence). The CDR3 reads CASSAGSYEQYF. The CDR3 nucleotides are TGTGCCAGCAGTGCCGGGTCTTACGAGCAGTACTTC.

The V gene is TRBV6-5, the J gene TRBJ1-1, with 7 bases matching TRBD1. This CDR3 has 13 amino acids. Unmatched junction bases numbered 4, after V lost 6 bases and J lost 3 bases. The V gene's germline CDR1 is MNHEY and CDR2 SVGAGI. The CDR3 bases are TGTGCCAGCAGCCGGACAGGTTACACTGAAGCTTTCTTT. Its translation is CASSRTGYTEAFF.

V usage is TRBV19 and J usage is TRBJ1-4, with D perhaps TRBD1 (6 bases). Germline-derived CDR1 and CDR2 are LNHDA and SQIVND (reference sequence). The CDR3 extends over 16 amino acids. Trimming shortened V by 3 bases and J by 3 bases, and 14 bases separated the two germline ends. CDR3 nucleotide sequence: TGTGCCAGTAGTATGAATACAGGGCGCTCTAATGAAAAACTGTTTTTT. Its translation is CASSMNTGRSNEKLFF.

The chain uses TRBV28 and TRBJ1-2; TRBD1 matches at 8 bases. This CDR3 has 15 residues. V trimming: 1 base; J trimming: 2 bases; junction bases outside the gene matches: 3. The germline V gene has CDR1 MDHEN and CDR2 SYDVKM. CDR3 sequence reads: CASSLSGGPNYGYTF. Here the CDR3 DNA reads TGTGCCAGCAGTTTATCAGGGGGCCCGAACTATGGCTACACCTTC.

CDR3 coding DNA: TGTGCCTGGAGTGCCTCAACAGGGAATAATTCACCCCTCCACTTT. This encodes CAWSASTGNNSPLHF. The chain uses TRBV30 and TRBJ1-6, with a tentative D call TRBD1 (6 bases). V was pared by 1 base and J by 5 bases, with 12 bases between. This CDR3 contains 15 residues. Germline V lookup: CDR1 GTSNPN, CDR2 SVGIG (reference sequence).

Written as DNA, the CDR3 is TGTGCCAGCAGTTACCGGGACTCCAGGTTGGGAGAGACCCAGTACTTC. It specifies CASSYRDSRLGETQYF. The J gene is TRBJ2-5, the V gene TRBV6-2 or TRBV6-3, with D perhaps TRBD2 (6 bases). The V gene's germline CDR1 is MNHEY and CDR2 SVGEGT. This CDR3 has 16 amino acids. Trimming pared 2 bases from V and 4 bases from J, leaving 17 bases between.

The chain links TRBV5-4 to TRBJ1-1; maybe TRBD1 (6 bases). This CDR3 has 15 residues. CDR1 is SGHNT, CDR2 YYREEE, per germline (reference sequence). V was shortened by 1 base and J by 0 bases, with 10 bases between the two germline ends. The CDR3 DNA reads as TGTGCCAGCAGCTTGACGGGGGCCATGAACACTGAAGCTTTCTTT. This gives the protein CASSLTGAMNTEAFF.

The rearrangement uses TRBV28 and TRBJ1-2; no clear D. The CDR3 runs 12 residues. The germline CDR1 and CDR2 sequences are MDHEN and SYDVKM. V shed 7 bases and J shed 7 bases, with 13 bases lying between them. The CDR3 bases are TGTGCCAGCACGCGCTCCGGGTTTGGCTACACCTTC. Residues: CASTRSGFGYTF.

The chain links TRBV7-2 to TRBJ1-6; no clear D gene. This CDR3 is built from 17 residues. Trimming removed 0 bases at V and 7 bases at J, with 16 bases between. Germline V gene lookup returns CDR1 SGHTA and CDR2 FQGNSA. The chain's CDR3 is CASSLAVSRFGNSPLHF. The CDR3 DNA reads as TGTGCCAGCAGCTTAGCGGTCAGCCGGTTTGGCAATTCACCCCTCCACTTT.

Comments on this clone: Other DNA sequences in the same sample also yield this CDR3. The rearrangement uses TRBV7-9 and TRBJ1-1; 7 nucleotides agree with TRBD1. Germline CDR1 is SEHNR and CDR2 is FQNEAQ (reference sequence). The CDR3 has 14 amino acids. V lost 3 bases and J lost 1; bases outside the gene matches: 2. CDR3 amino acids: CASSLGQSNTEAFF. The CDR3 region has the DNA TGTGCCAGCAGCTTGGGACAGTCGAACACTGAAGCTTTCTTT.

V usage is TRBV5-4 and J usage is TRBJ2-5; TRBD2 aligns across 7 bases. V gave up 9 bases and J gave up 0 bases; unmatched junction bases: 11. The CDR3 is 15 residues long. Germline values: CDR1 SGHNT, CDR2 YYREEE (reference sequence). DNA of the CDR3: TGTGCCATCCTTCCTAGCGGAGCGGACCAAGAGACCCAGTACTTC. It translates to CAILPSGADQETQYF.

The chain joins TRBV7-9 to TRBJ1-6; D gene unclear. With 5 bases removed from V and 7 bases from J, the gap between germline ends came to 12 bases. This CDR3 spans 14 amino acids. CDR1 is SEHNR and CDR2 is FQNEAQ in the germline V gene (reference sequence). The CDR3, as DNA: TGTGCCAGCAGCCCCGCGGGCAGAAATTCACCCCTCCACTTT. Protein: CASSPAGRNSPLHF.

The chain has TRBV29-1 and TRBJ2-2, with D unclear. Germline CDR1 SQVTM, CDR2 ANQGSEA. V lost 4 bases and J 2 bases, leaving 8 bases between the germline ends. This CDR3 contains 13 residues. The CDR3 DNA is TGCAGCGTTGGTCCCAGTAACACCGGGGAGCTGTTTTTT. Translation gives CSVGPSNTGELFF.

The V gene is TRBV5-1, the J gene TRBJ2-3; maybe TRBD1 (5 bases). V was cut by 0 bases and J by 0 bases, with 8 bases left in between. This CDR3 spans 15 amino acids. Germline assignment: CDR1 SGHRS and CDR2 YFSETQ. The CDR3 nucleotides are TGCGCCAGCAGCTTGGAAGGGGTTAGCACAGATACGCAGTATTTT. Its protein is CASSLEGVSTDTQYF.

This clone was seen a single time. The chain uses TRBV6-2 or TRBV6-3 and TRBJ1-2, with D uncertain. The V and J ends lost 5 bases and 4 bases respectively, with 8 bases between them. CDR3 length equals 12 residues. Germline V lookup: CDR1 MNHEY, CDR2 SVGEGT. The CDR3 bases are TGTGCCAGCAGTGATGGTGGCTATGGCTACACCTTC. Its protein product is CASSDGGYGYTF.

This rearrangement joins TRBV7-8 to TRBJ2-1; 12 bases are a match to TRBD2. This CDR3 spans 14 amino acids. Germline V gene lookup returns CDR1 SGHVS and CDR2 FQNEAQ. V trimming: 5 bases; J trimming: 9 bases; junction bases outside the gene matches: 5. This CDR3 is CASSASGRAVEQFF. CDR3 nucleotide sequence: TGTGCCAGCAGCGCTAGCGGGAGGGCCGTTGAGCAGTTCTTC.

The chain uses TRBV6-5 and TRBJ1-2; D call uncertain. Germline V gene data show CDR1 as MNHEY and CDR2 as SVGAGI. Trimming took 5 bases from V and 4 from J, leaving 8 bases between them. CDR3 length: 12 residues. The CDR3 protein is CASSPISYGYTF. The DNA of the CDR3 is TGTGCCAGCAGTCCTATTAGCTATGGCTACACCTTC.

This chain connects TRBV6-4 to TRBJ1-5; tentative D call: TRBD1 (5 bases). The ends were cut back, 3 bases at V and 2 bases at J, with 8 bases in the middle. From germline, CDR1 is MRHNA and CDR2 SNTAGT. CDR3 length: 14 residues. CDR3 in DNA: TGTGCCAGCAGTGAGTCGGGGGGCAATCAGCCCCAGCATTTT. It encodes CASSESGGNQPQHF.

The chain couples TRBV28 to TRBJ1-5; 8 bases fit TRBD1. This CDR3 is built from 14 residues. Trimming removed 5 bases from V and 7 bases from J; junction bases left unmatched: 7. Germline V gene sequence: CDR1 MDHEN, CDR2 SYDVKM. The CDR3 DNA sequence: TGTGCCAGCAGTAGCAGGGGGCTTAGGCAGCCCCAGCATTTT. This translates into CASSSRGLRQPQHF.